This T cell receptor beta chain stems from a study of cytomegalovirus exposure and HLA in healthy donors (dated 2017 in TCRdb). Turning to the overall study: In an earlier analysis of some 610 of the donors, approximately 300 Gb of sequence data and 95 million to 130 million unique TCR beta sequences from approximately 180 million T cells were reported. The aim of the study was to test whether cataloging public T cell receptors could identify signatures of past pathogen exposure. Typing coverage varied by locus: about 620-630 donors for A, B, C, DRB1 and DQB1; roughly 560 for DQA1; about 570 for DPA1; more than 450 for DPB1. Donor age, sex, ethnicity and CMV serostatus were compiled alongside the repertoire data. Among the roughly 400 genotyped donors, approximately 77% belonged to the genetic ancestry cluster associated with self-reported Caucasian donors. A later genetic analysis used genome-wide SNP genotypes for about 60% of the roughly 670 donors, treating that subset as a discovery cohort. HLA typing covered class I and class II loci at four-digit resolution. In addition to the first cohort of 666 subjects, a separate validation cohort of under 150 different subjects was used. Every discovery cohort repertoire had been produced on one sequencing platform. Rather than drawing on any new phenotypic data, the later analysis identified candidate immune exposures from TCR beta sequences and the way those sequences occurred across donors. On average, 235,054 unique TCR beta nucleotide sequences were sequenced per donor among a few hundred genotyped donors of the cohort, with about 19% of those sequences being non-productive. The study profiled the T cell repertoires of fewer than 850 subjects by immunosequencing and related them to cytomegalovirus serostatus. High-throughput TCR immunosequencing, statistical association of individual TCRs with disease status, and machine learning were combined to predict cytomegalovirus infection status. To decide whether each TCR beta V gene segment behaved as functional or pseudogenic, an earlier analysis of fewer than 750 of the donors relied on high-throughput TCR beta sequencing. A later analysis re-analyzed previously published TCR beta repertoires from roughly 690 donors and added high-resolution HLA genotyping to study TCR occurrence patterns. Because of strong linkage in the cohort, five DR-DQ haplotypes were treated as single units for association and clustering. Approximately 300 gigabases of sequencing data and 75 million to 85 million unique TCR sequences made up an early release that covered fewer than 650 HLA-typed donors.

The CDR3, from cysteine to phenylalanine, totals 17 residues. The read is trimmed to its CDR3 DNA, 51 bases read in frame from base 1. The germline V gene encodes CDR1 LGHNA and CDR2 YNFKEQ. Trimmed from V: 5 bases; trimmed from J: 0 bases; junction bases lacking a gene match: 8. Notes on this clone: Its antigen is not yet known. It has no much larger one-base neighbor in the sample; base qualities were not kept.

In total, approximately 610 healthy bone marrow donors made up the cohort. At the time of sampling, all cohort members were nominally healthy, though unrecorded immune exposures were likely present. The donor was CMV seropositive and was included in the group of about 290 seropositive cohort members. Every donor gave a peripheral blood sample, and the peripheral blood mononuclear cells from that sample were used for TCR beta sequencing. Genomic DNA was extracted from the blood cell samples with the Qiagen DNeasy Blood Extraction Kit. Here is what the overall study found, with its caveats: A later analysis found that most CMV-associated TCR beta chains appeared HLA-restricted, with HLA associations seemingly driven largely by CMV exposure. Linkage disequilibrium might explain the correlated functional status among segregating V segments, but an unknown experimental factor could not be excluded. Most TCR sequences were observed very rarely across donors, whereas some public TCRs were present in many individuals. In a later genetic analysis, fewer N-insertions in productive TCRs were reported among donors in an Asian-associated ancestry cluster than the roughly 700-donor mean. A total of 164 TCR beta chains were listed by the study as associated with cytomegalovirus. Compared with equally common non-associated chains, HLA-associated TCR beta chains in a later analysis were more clonally expanded and had lower generation probabilities. A further reported finding was that TCR beta sequences accurately predicted the HLA-A and HLA-B alleles for most subjects in the first cohort. The sequencing pipeline was judged likely to have produced a cluster of highly shared sequence variants as a technical artifact. Because some donors lacked HLA typing at each locus, the association tests relied only on the typed subset. Some IMGT-functional V segments, including TRBV6-2 and TRBV6-3, could not be told apart with the 87-base-pair reads, so those segments were excluded. Several of the top co-occurrence clusters appeared to be linked to parvovirus B19, influenza, CMV and Epstein-Barr virus, according to a later analysis. Presence/absence analyses assumed roughly uniform sequencing depth across donors, an assumption that may not hold. In this cohort, only TCR beta chains were sequenced, and detectable features were limited by the absence of alpha or paired-chain data. An earlier analysis of around 540 of the donors showed that most TCR beta V segments appeared in productive rearrangements either about 90% or about 30% of the time, which broadly matched IMGT annotations. For the cohort, immune exposure information was limited to CMV serostatus. Over 15 rarely observed V segments, including chromosome 9 orphons, were excluded from the earlier analysis of a few hundred of the donors because counts were too low. Three of the identified cytomegalovirus-associated TCR beta chains were confirmed in vitro to be specific for cytomegalovirus antigens. A later analysis associated 16,951 TCR beta sequences with specific HLA alleles at a false discovery rate of 0.05. The classifier was reported to diagnose cytomegalovirus status with high specificity and sensitivity in both the original cohort and the validation cohort. The authors suggested that the approach could potentially be generalized to other disease states and immunological phenotypes. V-gene and J-gene trimming of TCR beta chains was associated with a missense DCLRE1C variant in a later genetic analysis, and the association was replicated in an independent cohort. According to a later analysis, TCR association rates differed among HLA loci, with DRB1 alleles showing the most associated TCRs and HLA-C alleles showing the fewest. Assigning TCR associations to individual alleles was difficult when HLA alleles, especially DR and DQ, strongly co-occurred.

Libraries were prepared through the immunoSEQ multiplex PCR assay. For the multiplex PCR, a mixture combining 60 forward primers for TCR Vbeta segments and 13 reverse primers for TCR Jbeta segments was used. The CDR3 region of rearranged TCR beta genes was amplified from genomic DNA by a multiplex PCR assay. The Illumina HiSeq System was used to sequence the amplified TCR beta libraries as 87-base-pair reads. The study's own analysis went as follows. In a later analysis, around 80 million unique TCR beta chains were counted across the roughly 670 repertoires, and roughly 11 million of these chains were shared by at least two donors. To remove PCR and sequencing errors, raw reads were error-corrected and collapsed into unique sequences using a nearest-neighbor algorithm that merged closely related sequences. V, D and J gene segments were assigned by aligning CDR3 sequences to IMGT reference sequences. For a sequence to be retained, at least a six-nucleotide match to both a V gene segment and a J gene segment was required. A rearrangement counted as productive if the CDR3 had no stop codons and remained in frame with V and J, and every other rearrangement counted as non-productive. CDR3 was defined by IMGT convention, running from the second conserved V-encoded cysteine to the conserved J-encoded phenylalanine. The earlier analysis of 500 to 750 of the donors excluded any sequence lacking an unambiguous match to a single V gene segment. In an earlier analysis of approximately 590 of the donors, a V segment was called functional when productive rearrangements were above 56.7%, and segregating when the standard deviation between donors exceeded 5%. A statistical classification framework was developed to diagnose cytomegalovirus status using the catalog of TCR beta chain sequences. In a later analysis, V and J genes were assigned by comparing TCR nucleotide sequences against IMGT/GENE-DB human TR gene sequences. In a later analysis, CDR3 sequences and most-parsimonious VDJ recombination scenarios were assigned using the TCRdist pipeline. In a later analysis, every TCR beta chain was defined by the combination of its CDR3 amino acid sequence and its V-gene family, and reads without a unique V-gene family were dropped. In a later analysis, nearly 600 highly shared, low-generation-probability nucleotide sequences were removed to address suspected cross-contamination and a sequencing artifact. In a later analysis, a clonal expansion index for each public chain was calculated from normalized within-repertoire ranks of inferred template counts. Generation probabilities in a later analysis came from a VDJ recombination model fitted to out-of-frame rearrangements, and those results were checked against IGoR. In a later analysis, hypergeometric tests were used to score TCR-TCR, TCR-HLA and TCR-CMV co-occurrence, with a repertoire-size bias correction applied to TCR pairs. A later analysis estimated false discovery rates by permuting HLA or CMV assignments 20 times. A later analysis grouped co-occurring TCRs with DBSCAN, adding TCRdist sequence similarity when clustering within HLA-allele-positive subsets. Co-occurrence clustering excluded repertoires with fewer than 30,000 or more than 120,000 public chains, plus five with anomalous nucleotide sharing. TCRdb stores this immuneACCESS table with in-frame sequences only. Part of the clones is absent; in the studies checked, under half of the shortfall reflects unresolved V genes, and no reason is known for the rest. D and trimming were read from the DNA, whereas the V and J calls and clone size are those reported in that table. This sample has some 210,000 clones in its table, and roughly four fifths of those were observed once. The ten largest clones represent roughly 2.1% of the sample.

The V and J segments used are TRBV4-2 and TRBJ2-3; 10 bases in between match TRBD2. Sample: PBMCs. The clonotype comes from a woman under 40 in good health and CMV-seropositive. The CDR3 loop reads CASSTHSGGPSTDTQYF. At the DNA level, the sequence is TGTGCCAGCAGCACCCATAGCGGGGGGCCTAGCACAGATACGCAGTATTTT.